The 32 T cell receptor beta chains below all came from one sample that was sequenced in a study of siplizumab effects on memory and regulatory T cells. The assay was immunoSEQ multiplex PCR, and TCRdb's table has in-frame clones only and misses some. The table lists fewer than 120,000 clones, over 85% of them singletons. Sequences were obtained from CD4+ T cells sorted from blood. All receptors come from a human donor in good health.

The V call is TRBV7-2, the J call TRBJ1-3; 8 bases are shared with TRBD1. The CDR3 runs to 15 residues. CDR1 is SGHTA and CDR2 is FQGNSA in the germline V gene. The J segment lost 2 bases and the V segment lost 5 bases, leaving 5 bases of the junction unmatched. The CDR3 loop reads CASSPRTGPGNTIYF. In nucleotides, the CDR3 is TGTGCCAGCAGCCCGCGGACAGGGCCTGGAAACACCATATATTTT.

This chain uses TRBV7-2 with TRBJ1-5; perhaps TRBD1 as D (5 bases). CDR1 and CDR2 (germline): SGHTA, FQGNSA. Between the trimmed V and J ends, which lost 2 bases and 3 bases, there was a span of 8 bases. CDR3 length: 14 amino acids. CDR3 DNA sequence: TGTGCCAGCAGCTTAAGGGGTTTCAATCAGCCCCAGCATTTT. Encoded protein: CASSLRGFNQPQHF. Using reference TRBV7-2 and TRBJ1-5 for the parts outside the CDR3, the full variable domain is GAGVSQSPSNKVTEKGKDVELRCDPISGHTALYWYRQSLGQGLEFLIYFQGNSAPDKSGLPSDRFSAERTGGSVSTLTIQRTQQEDSAVYLCASSLRGFNQPQHFGDGTRLSIL.

This chain uses TRBV5-6 with TRBJ2-4, with D perhaps TRBD1 (6 bases). The V gene lost 2 bases and the J gene lost 0 bases, with 12 bases spanning the gap. The CDR3 sequence is 16 residues long. CDR1 SGHDT and CDR2 YYEEEE come from the germline V gene. The CDR3 bases are TGTGCCAGCAGCTTTTCCTCGGACAGAGCCAAAAACATTCAGTACTTC. Protein: CASSFSSDRAKNIQYF.

This clone was picked up a small number of times. The gene calls are TRBV29-1 and TRBJ1-1; no firm D call. Trimming took off 4 bases at V and 1 base at J, with 7 bases between the two ends. Per the germline V gene, CDR1 is SQVTM and CDR2 is ANQGSEA. This CDR3 contains 12 residues. This CDR3 is CSVAVSNTEAFF. The CDR3 coding sequence is TGCAGCGTTGCGGTATCGAACACTGAAGCTTTCTTT.

This chain uses TRBV18 with TRBJ1-1; D is unresolved. Germline CDR1 and CDR2: KGHSH and LQKENI. This CDR3 contains 14 residues. V lost 1 base to trimming and J lost 1 base, with 7 bases between them. This chain's CDR3 is CASSPLKGNTEAFF. The CDR3, as DNA: TGTGCCAGCTCACCACTTAAGGGGAACACTGAAGCTTTCTTT. Combining the CDR3 with reference TRBV18 and TRBJ1-1 gives the whole variable domain NAGVMQNPRHLVRRRGQEARLRCSPMKGHSHVYWYRQLPEEGLKFMVYLQKENIIDESGMPKERFSAEFPKEGPSILRIQQVVRGDSAAYFCASSPLKGNTEAFFGQGTRLTVV.

The chain is built from TRBV5-4 and TRBJ2-5; 7 bases align to TRBD2. Germline CDR1 SGHNT, CDR2 YYREEE (reference sequence). The CDR3 runs 16 residues. Trimming cost V 0 bases and J 2 bases; bases outside gene matches: 7. CDR3 nucleotides: TGTGCCAGCAGCTTGGTGTTAACGGGGGGTCAAGAGACCCAGTACTTC. It specifies CASSLVLTGGQETQYF.

Only one count was recorded for this clone. The genes are TRBV7-9 and TRBJ2-2; 10 nucleotides agree with TRBD2. V dropped 8 bases and J dropped 0; count of bases not matched to a gene: 9. Germline assignment: CDR1 SEHNR and CDR2 FQNEAQ (reference sequence). The CDR3 spans 17 residues. Here the CDR3 DNA reads TGTGCCAGCTTTTCTATTAGCGGGAGGACGAACACCGGGGAGCTGTTTTTT. Translated, it gives CASFSISGRTNTGELFF.

The chain carries TRBV9 and TRBJ2-3; no clear D gene. V was trimmed by 0 bases and J by 4 bases, leaving 6 bases between them. The CDR3 totals 13 residues. Germline V CDR1 and CDR2: SGDLS, YYNGEE. CDR3 sequence reads: CASSVGGSDTQYF. The CDR3 bases are TGTGCCAGCAGCGTAGGGGGATCAGATACGCAGTATTTT. The complete variable domain, with remaining parts taken from reference TRBV9 and TRBJ2-3, reads DSGVTQTPKHLITATGQRVTLRCSPRSGDLSVYWYQQSLDQGLQFLIQYYNGEERAKGNILERFSAQQFPDLHSELNLSSLELGDSALYFCASSVGGSDTQYFGPGTRLTVL.

V usage is TRBV9 and J usage is TRBJ2-1, with 7 positions matching TRBD1. CDR1 SGDLS and CDR2 YYNGEE come from the germline V gene. Unmatched junction bases numbered 13, after V lost 3 bases and J lost 4 bases. The CDR3 has 17 amino acids. CDR3 region: CASSEVGQPEVYNEQFF. In DNA form, the CDR3 reads TGTGCCAGCAGCGAGGTGGGACAGCCGGAGGTTTACAATGAGCAGTTCTTC.

V is TRBV5-4 and J is TRBJ2-2; TRBD2 matches at 10 bases. Germline V lookup: CDR1 SGHNT, CDR2 YYREEE (reference sequence). The CDR3 is 16 amino acids. V dropped 0 bases and J dropped 7; count of bases not matched to a gene: 6. CDR3 DNA: TGTGCCAGCAGCTTGGCGGCTAGCGGGAGAGTCGGGGAGCTGTTTTTT. Translation: CASSLAASGRVGELFF.

The chain uses TRBV6-5 and TRBJ2-4, with a tentative D call TRBD2 (5 bases). Germline assignment: CDR1 MNHEY and CDR2 SVGAGI. The V and J ends lost 10 bases and 1 base respectively, with 14 bases between them. This CDR3 is 14 amino acids long. Here the CDR3 reads CATRGPGAKNIQYF. CDR3 nucleotides: TGTGCCACCAGAGGCCCGGGGGCCAAAAACATTCAGTACTTC.

The chain couples TRBV2 to TRBJ1-1, with TRBD1 as a possible D gene (6 bases). The CDR3 loop spans 14 amino acids. Germline CDR1 reads SNHLY; CDR2 reads FYNNEI. Trimming shortened V by 6 bases and J by 0 bases, and 11 bases separated the two germline ends. This chain's CDR3 is CASRGDTLNTEAFF. The DNA of the CDR3 is TGTGCCAGCAGGGGGGACACACTGAACACTGAAGCTTTCTTT.

V and J are TRBV2 and TRBJ2-7, with D perhaps given as TRBD1 or TRBD2 (6 bases each). Germline V lookup: CDR1 SNHLY, CDR2 FYNNEI. The CDR3 has 16 residues. The V gene lost 6 bases and the J gene lost 5 bases, with 23 bases spanning the gap. CDR3 nucleotides: TGTGCCAGCAGGAGGGGGGTCCAACAGGAGGCCCACGAGCAGTACTTC. This codes for CASRRGVQQEAHEQYF.

The chain couples TRBV10-3 to TRBJ2-5, with D hard to call. Germline CDR1 is ENHRY and CDR2 is SYGVKD. The CDR3 runs 12 residues. V was shortened by 2 bases and J by 2 bases, with 3 bases between the two germline ends. CDR3 sequence: CAISEPQETQYF. CDR3 in DNA: TGTGCCATCAGTGAGCCGCAAGAGACCCAGTACTTC.

The J gene is TRBJ2-7, the V gene TRBV5-5; 9 bases align to TRBD2. V shed 1 base and J 1 base; nucleotides not matched to a gene: 0. Germline V gene lookup returns CDR1 SGHKS and CDR2 YYEKEE (reference sequence). The CDR3 runs to 14 residues. The CDR3 sequence is CASSLTSGSYEQYF. CDR3 sequence (DNA): TGTGCCAGCAGCTTGACTAGCGGGTCCTACGAGCAGTACTTC. Complete variable domain (other parts from reference TRBV5-5 and TRBJ2-7): DAGVTQSPTHLIKTRGQQVTLRCSPISGHKSVSWYQQVLGQGPQFIFQYYEKEERGRGNFPDRFSARQFPNYSSELNVNALLLGDSALYLCASSLTSGSYEQYFGPGTRLTVT.

The chain links TRBV7-6 to TRBJ2-7, with TRBD1 as a possible D gene (6 bases). Germline assignment: CDR1 SGHVS and CDR2 FNYEAQ. The CDR3 extends over 14 amino acids. With 2 bases removed from V and 3 bases from J, the gap between germline ends came to 11 bases. CDR3 amino acids: CASSLLGAIYEQYF. DNA of the CDR3: TGTGCCAGCAGCTTACTGGGGGCCATCTACGAGCAGTACTTC.

The V call is TRBV12-5, the J call TRBJ2-5; 12 bases are shared with TRBD2. Trimming cost V 7 bases and J 5 bases; bases outside gene matches: 8. Looked up from germline, CDR1 is LGHNT and CDR2 is FRNRAP. The CDR3 is 15 amino acids. As DNA, the CDR3 is TGTGCTAGTGCCAGGACTAGCGGGGCTACGGAGACCCAGTACTTC. It translates to CASARTSGATETQYF.

The chain links TRBV6-5 to TRBJ2-1; 10 nucleotides line up with TRBD2. Germline V lookup: CDR1 MNHEY, CDR2 SVGAGI. V dropped 5 bases and J dropped 7; count of bases not matched to a gene: 8. The CDR3 spans 15 residues. The CDR3 loop reads CASSPSGGRANEQFF. The DNA for the CDR3 is TGTGCCAGCAGTCCTAGCGGGGGTAGGGCGAATGAGCAGTTCTTC.

The CDR3 nucleotides are TGTGCCAGCAGCTCAGACTTACCTACCGAGCAGTTCTTC. Translation gives CASSSDLPTEQFF. The V gene is TRBV11-2, the J gene TRBJ2-1, with D unclear. From germline, CDR1 is SGHAT and CDR2 FQNNGV. The CDR3 length is 13 residues. Trimming took off 4 bases at V and 10 bases at J, with 14 bases between the two ends.

The V call is TRBV9, the J call TRBJ2-4; D is ambiguous. CDR1 is SGDLS, CDR2 YYNGEE, per germline. V lost 1 base, J lost 4 bases, and 15 bases lay in between. CDR3 length: 16 amino acids. The CDR3, as DNA: TGTGCCAGCAGCGTAATGGCCGGAGTAGGTAAAAACATTCAGTACTTC. It is translated as CASSVMAGVGKNIQYF.

Only a few counts were recorded for this clone. The chain links TRBV30 to TRBJ1-1, with a weak D call TRBD1 (6 bases). Trimming cost V 2 bases and J 1 base, with 11 bases left between them. CDR1 is GTSNPN and CDR2 is SVGIG in the germline V gene (reference sequence). The CDR3 runs to 14 residues. The CDR3 sequence is CAWSPDSWNTEAFF. CDR3 nucleotides: TGTGCCTGGAGTCCGGACAGCTGGAACACTGAAGCTTTCTTT.

The CDR3: CASSRGRGRDTQYF. For the CDR3, the DNA is TGTGCCAGCAGCCGAGGACGGGGGAGGGATACGCAGTATTTT. This chain joins TRBV6-5 and TRBJ2-3; D perhaps matches TRBD2 (6 bases). The CDR3 contains 14 residues. Germline V gene sequence: CDR1 MNHEY, CDR2 SVGAGI. With 6 bases removed from V and 6 bases from J, the gap between germline ends came to 16 bases.

The gene calls are TRBV10-3 and TRBJ2-3; D perhaps matches TRBD2 (5 bases). From germline, CDR1 is ENHRY and CDR2 SYGVKD. The CDR3 has 16 residues. V lost 6 bases and J 1 base, leaving 17 bases between the germline ends. Written as DNA, the CDR3 is TGTGCCATCAGAAGCGGTAGGAACGGGGGCACAGATACGCAGTATTTT. Its translation is CAIRSGRNGGTDTQYF.

The chain is built from TRBV5-1 and TRBJ2-7, with a weak D call TRBD1 (6 bases). This CDR3 has 15 amino acids. Germline-derived CDR1 and CDR2 are SGHRS and YFSETQ. With 1 base removed from V and 2 bases from J, the gap between germline ends came to 13 bases. The CDR3: CASSLSSGVAYEQYF. The CDR3 region has the DNA TGCGCCAGCAGCTTGTCCTCAGGGGTAGCCTACGAGCAGTACTTC.

The chain carries TRBV27 and TRBJ2-2; unclear D gene. Germline V gene sequence: CDR1 MNHEY, CDR2 SMNVEV (reference sequence). CDR3 length: 13 amino acids. V was cut by 6 bases and J by 5 bases, with 10 bases left in between. The DNA for the CDR3 is TGTGCCAGCAGATCCCGGCGGACCGGGGAGCTGTTTTTT. As protein: CASRSRRTGELFF.

The chain joins TRBV11-3 to TRBJ1-1; D unclear. Trimming shortened V by 5 bases and J by 0 bases, and 7 bases separated the two germline ends. Germline-derived CDR1 and CDR2 are SGHNT and YENEEA. CDR3 length equals 13 residues. CDR3 nucleotide sequence: TGTGCCAGCAGCCGGGAATTGAACACTGAAGCTTTCTTT. It specifies CASSRELNTEAFF. Full variable domain (missing parts from reference TRBV11-3 and TRBJ1-1): EAGVVQSPRYKIIEKKQPVAFWCNPISGHNTLYWYLQNLGQGPELLIRYENEEAVDDSQLPKDRFSAERLKGVDSTLKIQPAELGDSAVYLCASSRELNTEAFFGQGTRLTVV.

The V and J genes are TRBV7-3 and TRBJ2-2, with D uncertain. The CDR3 is made up of 12 amino acids. Germline CDR1 reads SGHTA; CDR2 reads FQGTGA. The V gene lost 3 bases and the J gene lost 7 bases, with 6 bases spanning the gap. As DNA, the CDR3 is TGTGCCAGCAGCTTCCCGATCGGGGAGCTGTTTTTT. It yields the protein CASSFPIGELFF.

The chain joins TRBV25-1 to TRBJ2-3; 11 bases align to TRBD2. CDR1 is MGHDK, CDR2 SYGVNS, per germline. V shed 5 bases, J shed 2 bases, and the junction held 3 bases outside the gene matches. The CDR3 runs to 15 residues. CDR3 DNA sequence: TGTGCCAGCAGTCCACTAGCGGGGGCCACAGATACGCAGTATTTT. This translates into CASSPLAGATDTQYF.

This clone is a singleton in its sample. This chain uses TRBV27 with TRBJ1-5; TRBD1 aligns across 9 bases. The length of the CDR3 is 14 residues. Germline values: CDR1 MNHEY, CDR2 SMNVEV (reference sequence). V shed 5 bases and J 7 bases; nucleotides not matched to a gene: 6. CDR3 sequence: CASSPTGGWQPQHF. As DNA, the CDR3 is TGTGCCAGCAGTCCAACAGGGGGCTGGCAGCCCCAGCATTTT.

CDR3 sequence: CASSVGLGETQYF. In DNA, the CDR3 is TGTGCCAGCAGTGTGGGACTAGGGGAGACCCAGTACTTC. The chain is built from TRBV6-5 and TRBJ2-5; TRBD2 agrees at 8 bases. The V gene's germline CDR1 is MNHEY and CDR2 SVGAGI. Germline trimming cut 5 bases from V and 5 bases from J; bases unmatched to any gene: 4. The CDR3 contains 13 residues.

The chain is built from TRBV6-1 and TRBJ2-7; D unclear. The CDR3 is 13 residues long. Per the germline V gene, CDR1 is MNHNS and CDR2 is SASEGT. The V and J ends lost 6 bases and 0 bases respectively, with 9 bases between them. CDR3 loop: CASRPASSYEQYF. DNA for the CDR3: TGTGCCAGCAGGCCAGCGAGCTCCTACGAGCAGTACTTC.

This sequence joins TRBV5-1 and TRBJ2-3; D not certain. The CDR3 is made up of 14 amino acids. In germline, CDR1 is SGHRS, CDR2 YFSETQ. V lost 5 bases, J lost 2 bases, and 12 bases lay in between. The CDR3 nucleotides read TGCGCCAGCAGTTTCTTGTGGGTCACAGATACGCAGTATTTT. This translates into CASSFLWVTDTQYF.